Here is one TCR beta chain with its context. This clonotype appeared many times. Its cognate antigen has yet to be identified. Qualities for individual bases were not recorded, and no much larger clone is one base off. cDNA synthesis used template-switch 5'RACE with a primer carrying a 10-nucleotide random unique molecular identifier tagging each TCR transcript. Every sequencing run covered 15-18 subjects and yielded more than 170 million TCR-beta sequences. The RNeasy kit was used for extraction of total RNA. The KAPA Real-time Library Amplification kit was used to amplify TCR-beta VDJ regions with primers for the TCR constant region and the 5'RACE anchor. Sample indexes and Illumina adaptors were added in a first PCR, and a second PCR then increased library yield. After purification with Ampure beads, the TCR product of roughly 650 bp was size-selected on a 2% E-gel SizeSelection system. Before pooling, libraries had their quality checked on a Bioanalyzer, their concentration measured with Qubit, and their quantity determined with the Kapa Library Quantification kit. An Illumina HiSeq 2500 was used to sequence the libraries paired-end at 2 x 150 bp. To increase sequence diversity, roughly 24-32% phiX was spiked into each library pool. As for the authors' bioinformatics: The UMI-based MiGEC pipeline processed quality-filtered reads and removed over 80% of raw TCR sequences during error correction. VDJ genes were aligned to IMGT germline references, and clonotypes were defined by unique CDR3 amino acid sequence plus V-J genes. VDJtools evaluated clonal expansion, Shannon diversity and CDR3 relatedness (CalcPairwiseDistances, ClusterSamples); CLCbio workbench built phylogenetic trees. Expanded clones were defined as having at least 8 unique UMIs, based on coefficient-of-variation modelling across technical triplicates. TCRdb reprocessing: public reads trimmed at Q25 with fastp, clones called with MiXCR, in-frame beta chains kept. Under each unique CDR3 protein, matching rows form one entry showing the most common genes and DNA. The V and J calls, along with clone size, are taken from TCRdb and not from the paper's own processing. This sample comprises 25,000 or so distinct CDR3 sequences, less than 15% of them detected only once. The top ten clones comprise 5.5% of the sample.

The CDR3 spans 20 residues, from the cysteine through the phenylalanine. Only CDR3 DNA is held: 60 bases, read in frame from base 1. Clipping removes 2 bases from V and 8 bases from J, with 21 as the unmatched junction base count. In the germline V gene (reference sequence), CDR1 corresponds to DFQATT and CDR2 to SNEGSKA. These data originate in a study of neurological immune-mediated disorders (dated by TCRdb to the late 2010s). For the wider study: The study compared peripheral blood TCR-beta repertoires of HTLV-I-associated myelopathy (HAM/TSP) patients, multiple sclerosis patients and healthy controls using UMI-based sequencing. The cohort was made up of some 70 subjects, consisting of some 14 HAM/TSP patients, roughly 35 multiple sclerosis patients and about 20 healthy controls. Alongside PBMC samples, the set of 106 TCR-beta libraries contained longitudinal samples, technical triplicates, and paired CD4+ and CD8+ T-cell subsets that had been sorted. To precisely calculate how much the frequency of each individual clone varied, libraries were sequenced in technical triplicate. The investigation overall reported the following: The highest TCR clonal expansion was observed in HAM/TSP patients, whereas the lowest was observed in MS patients, even when compared with healthy controls. No identical CDR3 amino acid sequences were shared among expanded clones across subjects, suggesting private TCR-beta repertoires in all groups.

The time point label of this sample denotes: technical triplicate 1. TCR libraries for sorted subsets were made from 1 million sorted CD4+ or CD8+ T cells. Peripheral blood was subjected to Ficoll-Hypaque density gradient centrifugation to isolate PBMCs, which were then cryopreserved in liquid nitrogen. The study also sequenced paired sorted CD4+ and CD8+ subsets from healthy controls, HAM/TSP patients and MS patients. The rearranged segments are TRBV20-1 and TRBJ2-1, with 13 bases in between that match TRBD2. This receptor was taken from a female donor with HTLV-1-associated myelopathy (HAM/TSP). The sample taken for sequencing was CD4+ T cells from blood. The CDR3 protein sequence reads: CSARTRGGLAGSGTSDEQFF. The DNA sequence reads TGCAGTGCTAGAACCCGGGGGGGACTAGCGGGATCTGGGACTTCTGATGAGCAGTTCTTC.